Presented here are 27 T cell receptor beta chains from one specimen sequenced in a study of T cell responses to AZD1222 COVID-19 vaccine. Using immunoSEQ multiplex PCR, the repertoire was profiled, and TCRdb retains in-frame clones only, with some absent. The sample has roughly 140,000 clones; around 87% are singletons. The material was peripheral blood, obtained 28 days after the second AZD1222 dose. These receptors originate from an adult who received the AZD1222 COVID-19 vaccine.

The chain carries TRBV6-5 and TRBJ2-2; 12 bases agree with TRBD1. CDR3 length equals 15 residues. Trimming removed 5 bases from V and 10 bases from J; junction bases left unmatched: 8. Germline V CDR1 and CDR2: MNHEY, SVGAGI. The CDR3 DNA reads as TGTGCCAGCAGTCGCCTGGGACAGGGGGCGCCGGAGCTGTTTTTT. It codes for CASSRLGQGAPELFF.

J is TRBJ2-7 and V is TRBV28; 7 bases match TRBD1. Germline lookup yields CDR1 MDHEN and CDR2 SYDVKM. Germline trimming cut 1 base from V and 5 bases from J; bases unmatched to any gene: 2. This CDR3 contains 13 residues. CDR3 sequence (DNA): TGTGCCAGCAGTTTATCAGGGGGAAACGAGCAGTACTTC. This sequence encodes CASSLSGGNEQYF.

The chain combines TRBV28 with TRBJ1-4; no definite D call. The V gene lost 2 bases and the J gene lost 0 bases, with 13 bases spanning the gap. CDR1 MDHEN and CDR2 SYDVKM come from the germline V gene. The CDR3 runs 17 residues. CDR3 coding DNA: TGTGCCAGCAGTTTAACCCCCCTGGCTACAACTAATGAAAAACTGTTTTTT. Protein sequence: CASSLTPLATTNEKLFF.

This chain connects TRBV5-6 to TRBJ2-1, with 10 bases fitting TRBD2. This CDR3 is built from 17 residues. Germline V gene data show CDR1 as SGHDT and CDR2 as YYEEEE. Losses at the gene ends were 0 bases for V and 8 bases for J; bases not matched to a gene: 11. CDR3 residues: CASSLVFQREGGHEQFF. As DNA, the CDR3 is TGTGCCAGCAGCTTGGTTTTCCAGCGGGAGGGAGGACATGAGCAGTTCTTC. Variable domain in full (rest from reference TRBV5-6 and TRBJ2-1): DAGVTQSPTHLIKTRGQQVTLRCSPKSGHDTVSWYQQALGQGPQFIFQYYEEEERQRGNFPDRFSGHQFPNYSSELNVNALLLGDSALYLCASSLVFQREGGHEQFFGPGTRLTVL.

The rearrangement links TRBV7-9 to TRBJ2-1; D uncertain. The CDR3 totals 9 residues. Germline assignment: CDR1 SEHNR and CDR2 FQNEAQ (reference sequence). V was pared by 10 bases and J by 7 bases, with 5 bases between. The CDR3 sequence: CATTNEQFF. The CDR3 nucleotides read TGTGCCACCACGAATGAGCAGTTCTTC. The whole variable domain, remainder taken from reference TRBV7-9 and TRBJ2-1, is DTGVSQNPRHKITKRGQNVTFRCDPISEHNRLYWYRQTLGQGPEFLTYFQNEAQLEKSRLLSDRFSAERPKGSFSTLEIQRTEQGDSAMYLCATTNEQFFGPGTRLTVL.

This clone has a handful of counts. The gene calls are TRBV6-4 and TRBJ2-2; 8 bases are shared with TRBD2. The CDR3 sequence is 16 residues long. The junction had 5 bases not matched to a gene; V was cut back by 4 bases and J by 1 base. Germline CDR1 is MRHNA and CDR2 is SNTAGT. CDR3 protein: CASSARGGVNTGELFF. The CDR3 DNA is TGTGCCAGCAGTGCCCGGGGGGGCGTGAACACCGGGGAGCTGTTTTTT.

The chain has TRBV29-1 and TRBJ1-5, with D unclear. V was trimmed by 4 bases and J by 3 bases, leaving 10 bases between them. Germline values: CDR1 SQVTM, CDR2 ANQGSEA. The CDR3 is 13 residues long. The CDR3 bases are TGCAGCGTTGCCGGGAGTACCAATCAGCCCCAGCATTTT. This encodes CSVAGSTNQPQHF.

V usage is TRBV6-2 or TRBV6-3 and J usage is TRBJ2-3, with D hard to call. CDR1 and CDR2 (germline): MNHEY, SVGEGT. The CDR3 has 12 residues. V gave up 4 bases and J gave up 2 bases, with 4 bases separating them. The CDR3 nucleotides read TGTGCCAGCAGTTTTACCACAGATACGCAGTATTTT. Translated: CASSFTTDTQYF.

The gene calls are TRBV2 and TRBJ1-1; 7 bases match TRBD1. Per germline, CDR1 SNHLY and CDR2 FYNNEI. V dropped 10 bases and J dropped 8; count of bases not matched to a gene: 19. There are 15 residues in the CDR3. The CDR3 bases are TGTGCCACCGTGTCTGAGGGGGCAATATCCCGGGAAGCTTTCTTT. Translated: CATVSEGAISREAFF.

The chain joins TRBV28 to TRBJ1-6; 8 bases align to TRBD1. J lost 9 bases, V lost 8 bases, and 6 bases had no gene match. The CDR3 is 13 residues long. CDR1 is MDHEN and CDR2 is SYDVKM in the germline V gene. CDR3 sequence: CASWDRMGSPLHF. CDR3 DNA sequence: TGTGCCAGCTGGGACAGGATGGGTTCACCCCTCCACTTT. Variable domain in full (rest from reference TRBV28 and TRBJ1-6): DVKVTQSSRYLVKRTGEKVFLECVQDMDHENMFWYRQDPGLGLRLIYFSYDVKMKEKGDIPEGYSVSREKKERFSLILESASTNQTSMYLCASWDRMGSPLHFGNGTRLTVT.

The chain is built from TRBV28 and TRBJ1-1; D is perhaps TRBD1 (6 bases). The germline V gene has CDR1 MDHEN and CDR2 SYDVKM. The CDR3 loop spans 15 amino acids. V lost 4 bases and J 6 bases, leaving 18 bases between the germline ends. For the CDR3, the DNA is TGTGCCAGCAGTTCGATCGGGGACAACCATCCTGAAGCTTTCTTT. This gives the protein CASSSIGDNHPEAFF.

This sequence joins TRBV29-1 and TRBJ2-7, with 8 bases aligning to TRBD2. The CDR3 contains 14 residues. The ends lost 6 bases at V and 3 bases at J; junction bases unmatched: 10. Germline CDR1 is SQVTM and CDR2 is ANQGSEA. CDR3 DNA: TGCAGCGTCCGACTAGCGATTCGGGACTACGAGCAGTACTTC. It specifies CSVRLAIRDYEQYF.

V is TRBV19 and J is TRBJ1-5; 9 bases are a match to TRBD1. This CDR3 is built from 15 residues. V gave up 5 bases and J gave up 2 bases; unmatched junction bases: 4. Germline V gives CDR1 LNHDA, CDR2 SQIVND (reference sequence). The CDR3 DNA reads TGTGCCAGTAGTCCCCGGGACAGGGGCAATCAGCCCCAGCATTTT. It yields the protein CASSPRDRGNQPQHF. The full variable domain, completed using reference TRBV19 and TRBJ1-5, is DGGITQSPKYLFRKEGQNVTLSCEQNLNHDAMYWYRQDPGQGLRLIYYSQIVNDFQKGDIAEGYSVSREKKESFPLTVTSAQKNPTAFYLCASSPRDRGNQPQHFGDGTRLSIL.

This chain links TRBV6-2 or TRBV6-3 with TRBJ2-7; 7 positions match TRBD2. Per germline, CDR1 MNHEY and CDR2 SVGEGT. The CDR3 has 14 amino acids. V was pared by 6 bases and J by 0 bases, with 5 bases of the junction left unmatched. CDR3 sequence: CASSTQRGSYEQYF. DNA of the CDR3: TGTGCCAGCAGCACTCAGCGGGGCTCCTACGAGCAGTACTTC.

The CDR3 region has the DNA TGTGCCAGCACCCCCAGAGGACAGTACGAGCAGTACTTC. Amino acids: CASTPRGQYEQYF. The chain couples TRBV6-5 to TRBJ2-7; D possibly corresponds to TRBD1 (6 bases). The germline V gene has CDR1 MNHEY and CDR2 SVGAGI. V shed 7 bases and J shed 4 bases, with 14 bases lying between them. There are 13 residues in the CDR3.

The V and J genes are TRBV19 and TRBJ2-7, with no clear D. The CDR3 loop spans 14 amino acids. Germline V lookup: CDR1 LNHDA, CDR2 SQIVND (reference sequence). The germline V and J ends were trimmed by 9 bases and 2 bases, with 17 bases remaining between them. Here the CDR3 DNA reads TGTGCCAGCAATGACCCAGCAAAAACCTACGAGCAGTACTTC. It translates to CASNDPAKTYEQYF.

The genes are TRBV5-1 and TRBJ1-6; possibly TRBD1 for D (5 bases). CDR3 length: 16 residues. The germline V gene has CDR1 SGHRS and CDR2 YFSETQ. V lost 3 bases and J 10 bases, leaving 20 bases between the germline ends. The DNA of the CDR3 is TGCGCCAGCAGCTCGTCACCGGGACCGGGGACCTCACCCCTCCACTTT. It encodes CASSSSPGPGTSPLHF.

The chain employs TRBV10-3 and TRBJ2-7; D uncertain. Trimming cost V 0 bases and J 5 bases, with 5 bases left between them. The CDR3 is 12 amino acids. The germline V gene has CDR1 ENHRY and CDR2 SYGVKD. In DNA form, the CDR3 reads TGTGCCATCAGTGAGTCGGACCACGAGCAGTACTTC. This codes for CAISESDHEQYF.

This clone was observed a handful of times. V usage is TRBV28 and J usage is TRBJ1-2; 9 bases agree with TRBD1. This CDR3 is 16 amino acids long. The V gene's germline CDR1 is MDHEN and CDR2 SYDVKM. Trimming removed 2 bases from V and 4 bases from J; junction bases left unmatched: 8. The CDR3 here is CASSLRTGVVGYGYTF. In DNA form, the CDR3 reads TGTGCCAGCAGTTTAAGGACAGGGGTTGTCGGCTATGGCTACACCTTC.

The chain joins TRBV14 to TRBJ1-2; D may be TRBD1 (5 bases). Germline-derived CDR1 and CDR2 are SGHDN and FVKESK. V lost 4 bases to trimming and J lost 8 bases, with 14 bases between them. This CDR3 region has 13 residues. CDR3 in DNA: TGTGCCAGCAGCCGCGCGGGGCCCGGGGGCTACACCTTC. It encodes CASSRAGPGGYTF.

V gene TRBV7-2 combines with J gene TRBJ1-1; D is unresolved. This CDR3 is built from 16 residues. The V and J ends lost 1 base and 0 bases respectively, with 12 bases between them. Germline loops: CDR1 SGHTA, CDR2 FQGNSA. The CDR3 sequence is CASSLGRMRLNTEAFF. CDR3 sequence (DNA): TGTGCCAGCAGCTTAGGAAGGATGAGATTGAACACTGAAGCTTTCTTT.

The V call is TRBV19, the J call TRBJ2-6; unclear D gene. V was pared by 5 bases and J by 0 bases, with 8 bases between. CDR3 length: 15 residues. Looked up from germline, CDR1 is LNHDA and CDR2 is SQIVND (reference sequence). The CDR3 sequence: CASSARSSGANVLTF. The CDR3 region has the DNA TGTGCCAGTAGTGCCAGGAGCTCTGGGGCCAACGTCCTGACTTTC.

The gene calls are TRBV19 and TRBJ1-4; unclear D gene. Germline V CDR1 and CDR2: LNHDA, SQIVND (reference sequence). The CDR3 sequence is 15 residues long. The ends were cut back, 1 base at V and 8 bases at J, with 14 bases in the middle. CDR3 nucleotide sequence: TGTGCCAGTAGTATAGGGCAGACTCTAAGGGAAAAACTGTTTTTT. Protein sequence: CASSIGQTLREKLFF.

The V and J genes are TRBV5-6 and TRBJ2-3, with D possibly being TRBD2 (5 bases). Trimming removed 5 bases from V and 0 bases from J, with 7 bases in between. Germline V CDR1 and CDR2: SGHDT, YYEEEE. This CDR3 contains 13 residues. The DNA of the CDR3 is TGTGCCAGCAGAGCGGACAGCACAGATACGCAGTATTTT. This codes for CASRADSTDTQYF. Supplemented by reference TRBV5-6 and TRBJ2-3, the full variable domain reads DAGVTQSPTHLIKTRGQQVTLRCSPKSGHDTVSWYQQALGQGPQFIFQYYEEEERQRGNFPDRFSGHQFPNYSSELNVNALLLGDSALYLCASRADSTDTQYFGPGTRLTVL.

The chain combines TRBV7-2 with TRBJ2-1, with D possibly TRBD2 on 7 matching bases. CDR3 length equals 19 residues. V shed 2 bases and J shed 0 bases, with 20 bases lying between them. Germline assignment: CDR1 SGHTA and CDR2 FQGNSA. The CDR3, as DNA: TGTGCCAGCAGCTTAAAGCCCCTGGGGGGGCCCCTCTCCTACAATGAGCAGTTCTTC. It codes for CASSLKPLGGPLSYNEQFF. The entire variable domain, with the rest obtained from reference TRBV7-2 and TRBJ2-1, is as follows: GAGVSQSPSNKVTEKGKDVELRCDPISGHTALYWYRQSLGQGLEFLIYFQGNSAPDKSGLPSDRFSAERTGGSVSTLTIQRTQQEDSAVYLCASSLKPLGGPLSYNEQFFGPGTRLTVL.

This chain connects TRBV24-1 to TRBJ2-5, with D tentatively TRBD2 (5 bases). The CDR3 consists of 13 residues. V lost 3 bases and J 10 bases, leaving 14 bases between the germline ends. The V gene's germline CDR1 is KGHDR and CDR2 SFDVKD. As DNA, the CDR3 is TGTGCCACCAGTGATCCGGGCCCTGGGAGCCAGTACTTC. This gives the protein CATSDPGPGSQYF.

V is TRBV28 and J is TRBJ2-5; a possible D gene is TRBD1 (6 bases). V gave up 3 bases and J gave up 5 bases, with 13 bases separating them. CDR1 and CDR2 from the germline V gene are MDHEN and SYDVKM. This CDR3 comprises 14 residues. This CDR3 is CASSFASDRETQYF. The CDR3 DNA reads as TGTGCCAGCAGTTTCGCTTCCGACAGGGAGACCCAGTACTTC.